Below are 5 T cell receptor beta chains sequenced from a single sample in a study of OX40 agonist ivuxolimab in advanced cancers. Produced via immunoSEQ multiplex PCR; TCRdb's table is partial and in-frame only. The table lists about 48,000 clones, over 90% of them singletons. Sequencing used CD4+ or CD8+ T cells sorted from blood, obtained in a trial of the OX40 agonist ivuxolimab. These receptors all come from an adult with an advanced solid tumor such as melanoma, head and neck, liver or kidney cancer.

V gene TRBV5-6 combines with J gene TRBJ2-5; no firm D call. CDR3 length: 14 residues. Germline CDR1 SGHDT, CDR2 YYEEEE. The V and J ends lost 2 bases and 4 bases respectively, with 12 bases between them. CDR3 in DNA: TGTGCCAGCAGCTTCCGGGTAGCAGGAGAGACCCAGTACTTC. Translation gives CASSFRVAGETQYF.

This clone was found once. This rearrangement joins TRBV6-5 to TRBJ2-5, with D possibly matching TRBD2 (5 bases). There are 12 residues in the CDR3. The germline V gene has CDR1 MNHEY and CDR2 SVGAGI. Trimming stripped 8 bases from V and 5 bases from J, with 12 bases between. As DNA, the CDR3 is TGTGCCAGCGCTAGCTCCAGGGAGACCCAGTACTTC. Translating gives CASASSRETQYF.

The chain has TRBV6-1 and TRBJ2-7; unclear D gene. Trimming took off 1 base at V and 3 bases at J, with 10 bases between the two ends. The CDR3 sequence is 14 residues long. CDR1 and CDR2 from the germline V gene are MNHNS and SASEGT. CDR3 coding DNA: TGTGCCAGCAGTGAAGTGGGCAGGATCTACGAGCAGTACGTC. Translated, it gives CASSEVGRIYEQYV.

The chain uses TRBV25-1 and TRBJ1-1, with unresolved D. There are 13 residues in the CDR3. Trimming shortened V by 4 bases and J by 5 bases, and 11 bases separated the two germline ends. Germline loops: CDR1 MGHDK, CDR2 SYGVNS. The chain's CDR3 is CASSVGGKTEAFF. The DNA of the CDR3 is TGTGCCAGCAGTGTCGGAGGGAAAACTGAAGCTTTCTTT.

Of note for this clone: One end of the junction fails to match germline, which may point to a read error. The chain uses TRBV7-7 and TRBJ2-5; a weak D match, TRBD1 (6 bases). Looked up from germline, CDR1 is SSHAT and CDR2 is FNYEAQ (reference sequence). CDR3 length: 14 amino acids. CDR3 in DNA: TGTGCTAGCAGCTTGGACCAGGGGCGAGAGACCCAGTACTTC. Amino acids: CASSLDQGRETQYF.